Shown below are 9 T cell receptor beta chains from a single sample sequenced in a study of blood T cell repertoires in COVID-19. The method was immunoSEQ multiplex PCR; TCRdb's version includes in-frame clones alone and lacks a portion of them. The sample holds roughly 200,000 clones, roughly 88% seen once. Sequencing was done on a sample of peripheral blood. The receptors were gathered from a man in his forties with acute or convalescent COVID-19.

The V call is TRBV7-3, the J call TRBJ2-5, with D maybe TRBD2 (5 bases). CDR1 and CDR2 from the germline V gene are SGHTA and FQGTGA. Trimming took off 3 bases at V and 5 bases at J, with 16 bases between the two ends. There are 15 residues in the CDR3. The CDR3 nucleotides read TGTGCCAGCAGCTTTAACGGTCTAGCCACGGAGACCCAGTACTTC. Translated, it gives CASSFNGLATETQYF.

The J gene is TRBJ2-2, the V gene TRBV3-1 (or the pseudogene TRBV3-2), with 8 bases fitting TRBD2. The CDR3 consists of 16 residues. The V and J ends lost 5 bases and 6 bases, in that order; junction bases with no gene match: 11. Germline lookup yields CDR1 LGHDT and CDR2 YNNKEL (reference sequence). CDR3 protein: CASSGTGTRGAGELFF. The CDR3 coding sequence is TGTGCCAGCAGCGGGACGGGGACTAGAGGAGCCGGGGAGCTGTTTTTT.

The V and J genes are TRBV25-1 and TRBJ2-7; 7 bases map to TRBD1. J gave up 3 bases and V 4 bases, and 12 bases lay outside the gene matches. CDR1 MGHDK and CDR2 SYGVNS come from the germline V gene. The CDR3 sequence is 16 residues long. The CDR3 nucleotides read TGTGCCAGCAGTGGGCCGGACAGGCGAGGCTTCTACGAGCAGTACTTC. Protein: CASSGPDRRGFYEQYF.

The sample holds one count of this clone. The chain employs TRBV5-4 and TRBJ1-1, with D uncertain. In germline, CDR1 is SGHNT, CDR2 YYREEE (reference sequence). Trimming left V 5 bases short and J 1 base short, with 9 bases between. This CDR3 spans 13 amino acids. CDR3 sequence reads: CASSYDWNTEAFF. The CDR3 coding sequence is TGTGCCAGCAGTTACGACTGGAACACTGAAGCTTTCTTT.

The rearrangement joins TRBV9 to TRBJ2-1, with a weak D call TRBD2 (6 bases). This CDR3 spans 18 amino acids. Trimming cost V 0 bases and J 0 bases, with 16 bases left between them. The germline gives CDR1 SGDLS, CDR2 YYNGEE. The CDR3 loop is CASSVGGGSGRSYNEQFF. In DNA, the CDR3 is TGTGCCAGCAGCGTAGGAGGAGGGAGCGGACGCTCCTACAATGAGCAGTTCTTC.

This chain uses TRBV9 with TRBJ1-1, with 8 bases lining up with TRBD1. J was trimmed by 6 bases and V by 3 bases; bases with no gene match: 4. The CDR3 contains 13 residues. CDR1 and CDR2 (germline): SGDLS, YYNGEE. The CDR3 is CASSALTGAEAFF. Written as DNA, the CDR3 is TGTGCCAGCAGCGCGCTGACAGGGGCTGAAGCTTTCTTT.

This clone was recorded once. The rearrangement uses TRBV12-5 and TRBJ2-1, with TRBD2 as a possible D gene (5 bases). Germline V CDR1 and CDR2: LGHNT, FRNRAP. The V and J ends lost 0 bases and 0 bases respectively, with 15 bases between them. The CDR3 is 18 residues long. The CDR3 DNA follows: TGTGCTAGTGGTTTGGTACTAGATGGCGAGAGCTCCTACAATGAGCAGTTCTTC. It translates to CASGLVLDGESSYNEQFF.

The rearrangement links TRBV5-1 to TRBJ1-5, with D possibly TRBD1 on 5 matching bases. This CDR3 has 15 residues. The germline V and J ends were trimmed by 0 bases and 4 bases, with 11 bases remaining between them. Germline CDR1 is SGHRS and CDR2 is YFSETQ. The CDR3 reads CASSLVGAPNQPQHF. The DNA of the CDR3 is TGCGCCAGCAGCTTGGTAGGGGCCCCTAATCAGCCCCAGCATTTT.

This clone was seen just once. The V and J genes are TRBV29-1 and TRBJ1-4, with TRBD1 as a possible D gene (6 bases). The CDR3 totals 15 residues. Germline V gene sequence: CDR1 SQVTM, CDR2 ANQGSEA. The germline V and J ends were trimmed by 7 bases and 7 bases, with 22 bases remaining between them. CDR3 in DNA: TGCAGCGCTGCCGAAACCGGGACACCGAGTGAAAAACTGTTTTTT. Protein: CSAAETGTPSEKLFF.